This TCR beta chain emerged from a study of glioma-infiltrating T cells. CDR1 and CDR2 from the germline V gene are SGHDT and YYEEEE. This CDR3 has 15 residues. V was clipped by 3 bases and J by 4 bases; unmatched bases: 9. The iRepertoire nested amplicon-rescue multiplex PCR amplified TCR alpha and beta CDR3s from RNA. One entry per CDR3 protein, called by TCRdb with MiXCR from the multiplex PCR reads. The sample contains around 130,000 distinct CDR3 sequences, around 25% of which appear only once. The V and J genes are TRBV5-6 and TRBJ1-2; 7 nucleotides line up with TRBD1. This clonotype originated in a human donor with low-grade glioma or glioblastoma, undergoing nonglioma brain surgery, or in good health (not recorded which). The specimen was glioma tissue, nonneoplastic brain tissue, or PBMCs (not recorded which). This chain's CDR3 is CASSSSGQDFYGYTF. The CDR3 bases are TGTGCCAGCAGCTCCTCCGGACAGGATTTCTATGGCTACACCTTC.